The rows below give T cell receptor beta chains drawn from one sample of a study of blood T cells in healthy people across ages. TCRdb recomputed calls from the 5' RACE reads with MiXCR, one row per CDR3 protein. The repertoire consists of hundreds of thousands of distinct CDR3 sequences, with 45% to 50% occurring once and the leading ten covering roughly 31%. Material for sequencing was blood. Every receptor here comes from a woman in her fifties or sixties in good health. Both conserved end residues are part of each CDR3. The order of the fields is J gene, clone size, V gene, D gene, CDR3 DNA, CDR3 protein. The D gene is left open where the match is weak. Not all rows give a size; the values are once, few, many and, for expanded clones, a class.

>TRBJ1-1|NA|TRBV25-1|TRBD1
TGTGCCAGCAGTGAATTCAGGACAGGGTCGAACACTGAAGCTTTCTTT
CASSEFRTGSNTEAFF
>TRBJ2-1|NA|TRBV7-2|NA
TGTGCCAGCAGCTCCAAGGTGTGGGGTACTGAGCAGTTCTTC
CASSSKVWGTEQFF
>TRBJ2-7|NA|TRBV13|NA
TGTGCCAGCAGCGATAAGCGCCGACTAACAAGCTACGAGCAGTACTTC
CASSDKRRLTSYEQYF
>TRBJ2-1|NA|TRBV5-1|NA
TGCGCCAGCAGCCCTACTATAGGTGAGCAGTTCTTC
CASSPTIGEQFF
>TRBJ2-6|few|TRBV13|NA
TGTGCCAGCAGCCAGCACTCTGGGGCCAACGTCCTGACTTTC
CASSQHSGANVLTF
>TRBJ2-3|many|TRBV20-1|TRBD2
TGCAGTGCTTCTAGCGGGAGCGCAGATACGCAGTATTTT
CSASSGSADTQYF
>TRBJ1-4|NA|TRBV5-1|NA
TGCGCCAGCAGAAAGTCGGGGTTCACTAATGAAAAACTGTTTTTT
CASRKSGFTNEKLFF
>TRBJ2-2|NA|TRBV15|NA
TGTGCCACCAGTGATAACACCGGGGAGCTGTTTTTT
CATSDNTGELFF
>TRBJ1-4|NA|TRBV6-6|NA
TGTGCCAGCAGTCCAACCGGGACGGGTGCAAAACTGTTTTTT
CASSPTGTGAKLFF
>TRBJ1-4|NA|TRBV5-5|NA
TGTGCCAGCAGCTTGGCGGTCCCGGCTAATGAAAAACTGTTTTTT
CASSLAVPANEKLFF
>TRBJ1-5|NA|TRBV20-1|NA
TGCAGTGCTGATTTAGCGGATGTCTCCCAGCATTTT
CSADLADVSQHF
>TRBJ2-7|few|TRBV10-3|NA
TGTGCCATCAGTGAAGGGTGGGGGTTTCCTAGCTCCTACGAGCAGTACTTC
CAISEGWGFPSSYEQYF
>TRBJ2-7|NA|TRBV28|TRBD1
TGTGCCAGCAGTTACCTGGGACAGCCAACCCGCTCCTACGAGCAGTACTTC
CASSYLGQPTRSYEQYF
>TRBJ2-7|NA|TRBV7-8|TRBD2
TGTGCCAGCAGCGAGCGGGGGTGGCAGTACTTC
CASSERGWQYF
>TRBJ2-1|few|TRBV20-1|NA
TGCAGTGCTAGAGATATACTAGCTGGGGACAATGAGCAGTTCTTC
CSARDILAGDNEQFF
>TRBJ1-2|NA|TRBV20-1|NA
TGCAGTGTAGCCTTGGGATACTACTATGGCTACACCTTC
CSVALGYYYGYTF
>TRBJ2-5|few|TRBV20-1|TRBD2
TGCAGTGCTAGGGGGGGTAGCGGGAGTCTGGAGACCCAGTACTTC
CSARGGSGSLETQYF
>TRBJ2-7|NA|TRBV7-2|NA
TGTGCCAGCAGCGGCCGCAGGACAAGCTACGAGCAGTACTTC
CASSGRRTSYEQYF
>TRBJ2-2|few|TRBV11-2|TRBD2
TGTGCCAGCAGCTTAGATGGGACTAGCGGGGCCCCCGCGAACACCGGGGAGCTGTTTTTT
CASSLDGTSGAPANTGELFF
>TRBJ2-7|NA|TRBV20-1|NA
TGCAGTGCTAGAGATCAGGGACCGGCATCCTACGAGCAGTACTTC
CSARDQGPASYEQYF
>TRBJ2-1|few|TRBV5-1|TRBD2
TGCGCCAGCAGGATCGGGGGGGTGTCCTACAATGAGCAGTTCTTC
CASRIGGVSYNEQFF
>TRBJ1-2|NA|TRBV9|NA
TGTGCCAGCAGCGGGGTCCGGGACCGAAAAAGACATGGCTACACCTTC
CASSGVRDRKRHGYTF
>TRBJ2-3|NA|TRBV12-3/TRBV12-4|NA
TGTGCCAGCAGTTTAAGGCAGTTCGGGTGGGATACGCAGTATTTT
CASSLRQFGWDTQYF
>TRBJ1-1|NA|TRBV18|TRBD1
TGTGCCAGCTCAGAGGCAGGGGGCCACACTGAAGCTTTCTTT
CASSEAGGHTEAFF
>TRBJ1-1|NA|TRBV9|NA
TGTGCCAGCAGTACCAGCTGGGGAGGCCCTGAAGCTTTCTTT
CASSTSWGGPEAFF
>TRBJ2-1|NA|TRBV24-1|TRBD2
TGTGCCACCAGTGGTTCCGGGACTAGCGGAGGAAGCTCCTACAATGAGCAGTTCTTC
CATSGSGTSGGSSYNEQFF
>TRBJ2-7|NA|TRBV27|TRBD2
TGTGCCAGCAGTTTTGAGGGACTAGCGGGAGGGTATTCCTACGAGCAGTACTTC
CASSFEGLAGGYSYEQYF
>TRBJ1-1|once|TRBV7-3|TRBD1
TGTGCCAGCAGCCCCGGGACAGGGTCCACTGAAGCTTTCTTT
CASSPGTGSTEAFF
>TRBJ2-7|NA|TRBV28|NA
TGTGCCAGCAGTCCGGCCGCCGGGTACAGGAGCGAGCAGTACTTC
CASSPAAGYRSEQYF
>TRBJ2-7|NA|TRBV29-1|TRBD2
TGCAGCGTAAGCGGGAGCTCCTACAATGAGCAGTACTTC
CSVSGSSYNEQYF
>TRBJ2-7|few|TRBV5-1|TRBD2
TGCGCCAGCAGCTTTGCCTCGACTAGCGGGGACTCCTACGAGCAGTACTTC
CASSFASTSGDSYEQYF
>TRBJ2-4|NA|TRBV7-6|NA
TGTGCCAGCAGCTTAGCCCCGGGACAAAATAAAAACATTCAGTACTTC
CASSLAPGQNKNIQYF
>TRBJ2-1|NA|TRBV5-6|NA
TGTGCCAGCAGCCGGGGACAAACCTACAATGAGCAGTTCTTC
CASSRGQTYNEQFF
>TRBJ2-3|NA|TRBV11-1|NA
TGTGCCAGCAGCTCCATCGGGGGGCGGTCAGGCGGGAGAGAGTTGGTAGATACGCAGTATTTT
CASSSIGGRSGGRELVDTQYF
>TRBJ2-7|NA|TRBV20-1|NA
TGCAGTGGACACAGTGACTTCTACGAGCAGTACTTC
CSGHSDFYEQYF
>TRBJ2-5|NA|TRBV19|NA
TGTGCCAGTAGTAGCCGGACTTCCCCAGAGACCCAGTACTTC
CASSSRTSPETQYF
>TRBJ1-1|few|TRBV5-5|NA
TGTGCCAGCAGCGGACGGGGACGGTGGAACACTGAAGCTTTCTTT
CASSGRGRWNTEAFF
>TRBJ1-2|few|TRBV20-1|NA
TGCAGTGCTAGAGGGACGGTAGACTATGGCTACACCTTC
CSARGTVDYGYTF
>TRBJ1-5|few|TRBV20-1|TRBD1
TGCAGTGCTAGGGACAGGAGCAATCAGCCCCAGCATTTT
CSARDRSNQPQHF
>TRBJ1-3|NA|TRBV2|TRBD1
TGTGCCAGCAGGGACAGGGTCCCTGGAAACACCATATATTTT
CASRDRVPGNTIYF
>TRBJ2-1|NA|TRBV7-2|NA
TGTGCCAGCAGCTTGAGGTCTCCAGATCCCCATGAGCAGTTCTTC
CASSLRSPDPHEQFF
>TRBJ2-7|NA|TRBV27|TRBD2
TGTGCCAGCAGTTTAGCCTCCGCACTAGCGGGAGTAATCAATGAGCAGTACTTC
CASSLASALAGVINEQYF
>TRBJ2-7|NA|TRBV28|NA
TGTGCCAGCCAGACAACGAAGGCCGCCTACGAGCAGTACTTC
CASQTTKAAYEQYF
>TRBJ2-7|many|TRBV11-2|NA
TGTGCCAGCAGCTTACAGACCTCCTACGAGCAGTACTTC
CASSLQTSYEQYF
>TRBJ1-2|many|TRBV30|NA
TGTGCCTGGAGTGTACGGGGGGCGAAGAATGGCTACACCTTC
CAWSVRGAKNGYTF
>TRBJ1-1|NA|TRBV14|NA
TGTGCCAGCAGCCCCATAGCCACCCTGAACACTGAAGCTTTCTTT
CASSPIATLNTEAFF
>TRBJ2-2|NA|TRBV2|NA
TGTGCCAGCATTCGGAGGAACACCGGGGAGCTGTTTTTT
CASIRRNTGELFF
>TRBJ1-1|few|TRBV5-1|NA
TGCGCCAGCAGCTTTCTGACCATGAACACTGAAGCTTTCTTT
CASSFLTMNTEAFF